This T cell receptor (beta chain) was obtained from a study of T-cell memory formation after mild COVID-19. One entry per CDR3 protein, called by TCRdb with MiXCR from the 5' RACE reads. The sample lists approximately 240,000 distinct CDR3 sequences; less than 20% were seen once. From germline, CDR1 is KGHDR and CDR2 SFDVKD. The CDR3 extends over 13 amino acids. Trimming took off 9 bases at V and 4 bases at J, with 14 bases between the two ends. This chain joins TRBV24-1 and TRBJ1-2; D unclear. The material sequenced was PBMCs or a T cell subset sorted from them (not recorded which). The origin of this receptor is a man younger than 35 who had mild COVID-19 (a few samples of this study predate the infection). Cell type and time point are not known. For the CDR3, the DNA is TGTGCCACCTCTCCGGGCGAAGGCTATGGCTACACCTTC. The encoded protein is CATSPGEGYGYTF.